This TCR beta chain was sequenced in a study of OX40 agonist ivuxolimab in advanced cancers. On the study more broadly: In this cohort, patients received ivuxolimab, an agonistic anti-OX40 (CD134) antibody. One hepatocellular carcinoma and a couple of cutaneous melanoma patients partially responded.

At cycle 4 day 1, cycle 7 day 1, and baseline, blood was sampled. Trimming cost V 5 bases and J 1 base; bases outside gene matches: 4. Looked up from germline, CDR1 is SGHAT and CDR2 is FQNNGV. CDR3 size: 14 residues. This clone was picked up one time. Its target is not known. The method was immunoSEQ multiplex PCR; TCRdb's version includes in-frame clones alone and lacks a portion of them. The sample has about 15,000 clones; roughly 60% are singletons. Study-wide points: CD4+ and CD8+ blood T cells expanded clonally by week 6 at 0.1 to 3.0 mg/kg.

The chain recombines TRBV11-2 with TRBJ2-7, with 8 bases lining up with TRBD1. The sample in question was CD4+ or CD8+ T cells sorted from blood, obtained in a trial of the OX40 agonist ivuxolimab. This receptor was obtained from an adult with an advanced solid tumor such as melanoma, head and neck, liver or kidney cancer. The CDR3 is CASSQGDRSYEQYF. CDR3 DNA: TGTGCCAGCAGCCAAGGGGACAGGTCCTACGAGCAGTACTTC.